A selection of T cell receptor beta chains follows, all from one sample in a study of control samples from healthy donors and cancer patients. Sequencing was performed with immunoSEQ multiplex PCR; in TCRdb, only in-frame clones are kept and a portion is missing. Of some 120,000 clones in the sample, roughly nine tenths were seen once. Sequenced input: PBMCs. The receptors shown here come from a woman aged 50 to 60 with colorectal cancer. The CDR3 runs from the conserved cysteine through the conserved F or W. The order of the fields is D gene, J gene, V gene, clone size, CDR3 DNA, CDR3 protein. The D gene is left open where the match is weak. Only part of the rows carry a size: once, few, many, or a class if the clone is expanded.

>TRBD1|TRBJ1-2|TRBV7-8|medium-sized
TGTGCCAGCAGCTTAAGACAGGGGACCGGCTATGGCTACACCTTC
CASSLRQGTGYGYTF
>TRBD1|TRBJ1-1|TRBV9|.
TGTGCCAGCAGCGGTACAGGGGGCTCGGGCACTGAAGCTTTCTTT
CASSGTGGSGTEAFF
>TRBD2|TRBJ2-1|TRBV11-2|.
TGTGCCAGCAGCCTAGGATCGGGAGGGTCGAATGAGCAGTTCTTC
CASSLGSGGSNEQFF
>.|TRBJ2-2|TRBV3-1/TRBV3-2|.
TGTGCCAGCAGTCGCGGCAAAGGGGCGACGAACACCGGGGAGCTGTTTTTT
CASSRGKGATNTGELFF
>.|TRBJ1-5|TRBV29-1|.
TGCAGCGCTGCGACAGATCAGTATAGCAATCAGCCCCAGCATTTT
CSAATDQYSNQPQHF
>.|TRBJ1-6|TRBV19|.
TGTGCCAGTAGTGCGCCTGGGATCTCACCCCTCCACTTT
CASSAPGISPLHF
>.|TRBJ1-4|TRBV20-1|.
TGCAGTGCTAGTTCCGGGCCTAATGAAAAACTGTTTTTT
CSASSGPNEKLFF
>.|TRBJ1-1|TRBV14|few
TGTGCCAGCAGCCAAACCAGTGGGGCTGAAGCTTTCTTT
CASSQTSGAEAFF
>.|TRBJ2-7|TRBV30|.
TGTGCCTGGAGTCCCGGGACCGTTCCCTACGAGCAGTACTTC
CAWSPGTVPYEQYF
>.|TRBJ2-2|TRBV5-6|.
TGTGCCAGCAGCCGGCTAGATTTGACCGGGGAGCTGTTTTTT
CASSRLDLTGELFF
>.|TRBJ2-2|TRBV9|.
TGTGCCAGCAGCGTAGCTCCAGGCTCGAACACCGGGGAGCTGTTTTTT
CASSVAPGSNTGELFF
>.|TRBJ1-3|TRBV10-3|.
TGTGCCACCGGAGGGACGCAGACCTCTGGAAACACCATATATTTT
CATGGTQTSGNTIYF
>.|TRBJ2-1|TRBV11-3|.
TGTGCCAGCAGCTTAGGAGGGGGGGCCGGGAATGAGCAGTTCTTC
CASSLGGGAGNEQFF
>TRBD1|TRBJ1-1|TRBV29-1|.
TGCAGCGTTTCCCAAGGTTGGACAGGGAACACTGAAGCTTTCTTT
CSVSQGWTGNTEAFF
>TRBD1|TRBJ2-1|TRBV7-3|few
TGTGCCAGCAGCCCCGGACAGGGTCGGGGCAATGAGCAGTTCTTC
CASSPGQGRGNEQFF
>.|TRBJ2-7|TRBV2|.
TGTGCCAGCAGTGGTTTGTTTCCTTCCTACGAGCAGTACTTC
CASSGLFPSYEQYF
>.|TRBJ1-6|TRBV18|.
TGTGCCAGCTCACCACTTACAGCCGGTTATAATTCACCCCTCCACTTT
CASSPLTAGYNSPLHF
>.|TRBJ2-1|TRBV3-1/TRBV3-2|.
TGTGCCAGCAGCCCTCCGGGGAATGAGCAGTTCTTC
CASSPPGNEQFF
>.|TRBJ2-1|TRBV19|.
TGTGCCAGTAGTACGGATGGTACGGATGAGCAGTTCTTC
CASSTDGTDEQFF
>TRBD1|TRBJ1-2|TRBV19|.
TGTGCCAGTAGTCCCGAGGACAGGAGGGGCTACACCTTC
CASSPEDRRGYTF
>.|TRBJ2-1|TRBV5-1|.
TGCGCCAGCAGCTTTCCCGGGACACCTAACAATGAGCAGTTCTTC
CASSFPGTPNNEQFF
>TRBD2|TRBJ2-7|TRBV30|.
TGTGCCTGGAAACCGGGGAGCGGGGGCTCCTACGAGCAGTACTTC
CAWKPGSGGSYEQYF
>TRBD1|TRBJ1-4|TRBV6-5|once
TGTGCCAGCAGTTGGACAGGGGGTAGAAATGAAAAACTGTTTTTT
CASSWTGGRNEKLFF
>.|TRBJ2-5|TRBV2|.
TGTGCCAGCAGTGAGGCTGCGGCCCCCAACCAAGAGACCCAGTACTTC
CASSEAAAPNQETQYF
>TRBD1|TRBJ2-7|TRBV29-1|few
TGCAGCGTTGTGGGGGACAGGGGGCTTGGGGGACCCTACGAGCAGTACTTC
CSVVGDRGLGGPYEQYF
>.|TRBJ2-5|TRBV7-2|.
TGTGCCAGCAGCTTAGTTCGTGAGACCCAGTACTTC
CASSLVRETQYF
>TRBD1|TRBJ2-7|TRBV5-4|.
TGTGCCAGCAGCTTGGGACAGGGTTTGGACGAGCAGTACTTC
CASSLGQGLDEQYF
>TRBD2|TRBJ2-3|TRBV3-1/TRBV3-2|.
TGTGCCGGCAGCCCTCAGACTAGCGGGGCTATGGGCGGAGATACGCAGTATTTT
CAGSPQTSGAMGGDTQYF
>.|TRBJ2-7|TRBV6-5|.
TGTGCCAGCAGTTACGGGCCCCTGCCCCACGAGCAGTACTTC
CASSYGPLPHEQYF
>.|TRBJ1-2|TRBV18|.
TGTGCCAGCTCCCGAACGCGGGGAATGAACTATGGCTACACCTTC
CASSRTRGMNYGYTF
>TRBD2|TRBJ2-2|TRBV28|.
TGTGCCAGCAGCACAGTCGGACTAGCGGGAAATTTAAATCTGGGGAACACCGGGGAGCTGTTTTTT
CASSTVGLAGNLNLGNTGELFF
>.|TRBJ2-3|TRBV11-2|once
TGTGCCAGCAGCTTACGGGACACTCGCACAGATACGCAGTATTTT
CASSLRDTRTDTQYF
>.|TRBJ2-7|TRBV3-1/TRBV3-2|.
TGTGCCAGCAGCCAAGTCCCCACCAGGGAGCAGTACTTC
CASSQVPTREQYF
>TRBD1|TRBJ1-6|TRBV2|.
TGTGCCAGCAGTGAAGCGGGGACAGGGAGTGGTTCACCCCTCCACTTT
CASSEAGTGSGSPLHF
>TRBD1|TRBJ1-2|TRBV7-9|.
TGTGCCAGCAGCTCCGCCAGGCAGGGGGCCATGGGGTACTATGGCTACACCTTC
CASSSARQGAMGYYGYTF
>.|TRBJ2-7|TRBV28|.
TGTGCCAGCAGTTACCAATTCGAGCAGTACTTC
CASSYQFEQYF
>TRBD1|TRBJ1-1|TRBV29-1|.
TGCAGCGCCAGGGACAGGGGTGACACTGAAGCTTTCTTT
CSARDRGDTEAFF
>.|TRBJ2-1|TRBV25-1|.
TGTGCCAGCAGTGAATCGGCGACAACGAATGAGCAGTTCTTC
CASSESATTNEQFF
>.|TRBJ2-1|TRBV27|.
.
CASSSSVGGQFF
>TRBD1|TRBJ2-7|TRBV27|.
TGTGCCAGCAGTCGACAAACCGGACAGGGAGGCTACGAGCAGTACTTC
CASSRQTGQGGYEQYF
>TRBD1|TRBJ2-5|TRBV7-9|.
TGTGCCAGCAGCTTCTCCGGGACAGGGGACCAAGAGACCCAGTACTTC
CASSFSGTGDQETQYF
>TRBD1|TRBJ2-7|TRBV5-8|.
TGTGCCAGCAGACCCGGGACAGGCTCCGAGCAGTACTTC
CASRPGTGSEQYF
>TRBD1|TRBJ2-7|TRBV5-5|.
TGTGCCAGCAGCTGGCTCGGGACAGGGGAAGCCGAGCAGTACTTC
CASSWLGTGEAEQYF
>.|TRBJ2-7|TRBV2|.
TGTGCCAGCGGGTCCTACCTCTGGAGCTCCTACGAGCAGTACTTC
CASGSYLWSSYEQYF
>TRBD1|TRBJ1-5|TRBV6-5|.
TGTGCCAGCAGTCAGGGGGCCCGTCAGCCCCAGCATTTT
CASSQGARQPQHF
>.|TRBJ2-4|TRBV5-1|.
TGCGCCAGCAGCTTAGAGAGTACCAAAAACATTCAGTACTTC
CASSLESTKNIQYF
>.|TRBJ2-2|TRBV6-1|.
TGTGCCAGCAGTGAAGGCGCAGGGATAGGTACCGGGGAGCTGTTTTTT
CASSEGAGIGTGELFF
>.|TRBJ1-6|TRBV7-9|.
TGTGCCAGCAGCCCCCCGAACGGGGACCCTAATTCACCCCTCCACTTT
CASSPPNGDPNSPLHF
>.|TRBJ1-4|TRBV3-1/TRBV3-2|.
TGTGCCAGCAGCCAAGATCTTGACGAAAAACTGTTTTTT
CASSQDLDEKLFF